The text below deals with one T cell receptor beta chain. Its antigen is not known. This specimen belongs to a study of cytomegalovirus exposure and HLA in healthy donors. Study-wide findings and caveats: For presence/absence analyses, sequencing depth was assumed to be roughly uniform across donors. Through in vitro validation, a few CMV-associated chains were shown to be specific for CMV antigens. A later analysis reported that several of the most significant clusters appeared to be linked to common viral pathogens, among them Epstein-Barr virus. In an earlier analysis, most TCR beta V segments were productive about 87% or about 30% of the time.

PCR used 60 Vbeta primers and 13 Jbeta primers. Clones were read by immunoSEQ multiplex PCR, and TCRdb kept only the in-frame ones, dropping some. The table records approximately 37,000 clones, 80% of them present only once. Trimming took 3 bases from V and 3 from J; bases not matched to a gene: 8. The CDR3 loop spans 14 amino acids. CDR1 and CDR2 (germline): GTSNPN, SVGIG (reference sequence). The sequenced sample was PBMCs. The chain couples TRBV30 to TRBJ2-7, with TRBD1 matching over 7 bases. The TCR originated in a male donor in good health and CMV-seronegative. The chain's CDR3 is CAWSLGTVYYEQYF. The CDR3 DNA reads as TGTGCCTGGAGCCTCGGGACAGTTTACTACGAGCAGTACTTC.